What follows describes a single T cell receptor (beta chain). The sample is drawn from a study of blood T cell repertoires in COVID-19. In germline, CDR1 is LNHDA, CDR2 SQIVND (reference sequence). This CDR3 comprises 16 residues. V was shortened by 4 bases and J by 6 bases, with 16 bases between the two germline ends. In the source study's methods: Amplification of reference gene primers provided the estimated nucleated cell counts. TCRdb keeps only in-frame clones here, not all; method: immunoSEQ multiplex PCR. The DNA was the basis for D and trimming; V, J and clone size are from that table. In the table there are some 48,000 clones, more than 85% of which are singletons. While infection was still active, Seattle patients were enrolled and then followed longitudinally.

This sequence was found in a man in his sixties with COVID-19, enrolled during active disease. The material sequenced was peripheral blood. The rearrangement links TRBV19 to TRBJ1-6; D possibly corresponds to TRBD1 (6 bases). CDR3: CASSTALGTLNSPLHF. CDR3 DNA: TGTGCCAGTAGTACCGCCCTAGGGACACTTAATTCACCCCTCCACTTT. The variable domain in full, with the rest retrieved from reference TRBV19 and TRBJ1-6, is DGGITQSPKYLFRKEGQNVTLSCEQNLNHDAMYWYRQDPGQGLRLIYYSQIVNDFQKGDIAEGYSVSREKKESFPLTVTSAQKNPTAFYLCASSTALGTLNSPLHFGNGTRLTVT.